The present T cell receptor beta chain was sequenced within a study of B cell selection in AIRE deficiency. Findings and caveats of the study: Healthy Tconv contained about 37% of shared healthy Treg sequences; only TCRbeta sequenced. Of about 4,000 shared Treg TCRbeta sequences, about 30% were healthy-only, around 10% patient-only. Patient Tconv and Treg cells showed healthy-like TCRBV usage, CDR3 length, diversity.

V gave up 7 bases and J gave up 6 bases; unmatched junction bases: 6. Germline lookup yields CDR1 MDHEN and CDR2 SYDVKM. The CDR3 contains 13 residues. Per the authors' pipeline: Around 1.1x10^5 patient and about 130,000 healthy donor in-frame TCRbeta sequences came from conventional T cells. Assay used: immunoSEQ multiplex PCR; TCRdb lists only in-frame clones, some missing. V and J calls and clone size follow that table, whereas D and trimming were derived from the DNA. Seen here are roughly 25,000 clones, about 96% observed once, and the top ten hold around 0.2%. Turning to this clone: Its antigen is not known.

CD4+CD127+ cells were sorted as the conventional CD4 T cells. The rearrangement joins TRBV28 to TRBJ2-1, with 7 bases aligning to TRBD2. The origin of this receptor is a human donor in good health. The specimen sequenced was CD4+CD127+ conventional T cells sorted from PBMCs. The DNA of the CDR3 is TGTGCCAGCATGGTGGGAGGGCCCAATGAGCAGTTCTTC. This codes for CASMVGGPNEQFF.